Listed below are T cell receptor beta chains from one sample, sequenced in a study of radiation and T cells in renal cell carcinoma. TCRdb's table, derived via immunoSEQ multiplex PCR, lists solely in-frame clones and lacks some. The table lists about 130,000 clones, 85% to 90% of them singletons. The sequenced sample was blood, obtained from a patient whose treatment included radiotherapy and nephrectomy. These receptors were collected from a woman in her sixties or seventies with renal cell carcinoma. CDR3s include the opening cysteine and the closing phenylalanine or tryptophan. Fields, in order: J gene, D gene, clone size, V gene, CDR3 protein, CDR3 DNA. D genes are given only for firm matches. Rows give clone size only sometimes, using once, few, many, or a class for an expanded clone.

J gene: TRBJ2-3
D gene: -
clone size: -
V gene: TRBV7-2
CDR3 protein: CASSSPTSVLYTQYF
CDR3 DNA: TGTGCCAGCAGCTCACCCACTAGTGTCCTCTATACGCAGTATTTT

J gene: TRBJ2-1
D gene: -
clone size: -
V gene: TRBV29-1
CDR3 protein: CSFQGLGPHNEQFF
CDR3 DNA: TGCAGCTTCCAGGGGTTGGGGCCACACAATGAGCAGTTCTTC

J gene: TRBJ1-2
D gene: TRBD1
clone size: -
V gene: TRBV5-1
CDR3 protein: CASSLGGQDGYTF
CDR3 DNA: TGCGCCAGCAGCTTGGGGGGACAGGATGGCTACACCTTC

J gene: TRBJ1-2
D gene: TRBD1
clone size: -
V gene: TRBV9
CDR3 protein: CASSEWDSLNYGYTF
CDR3 DNA: TGTGCCAGCAGCGAATGGGACAGCCTAAACTATGGCTACACCTTC

J gene: TRBJ1-5
D gene: -
clone size: -
V gene: TRBV19
CDR3 protein: CASSRTAINQPQHF
CDR3 DNA: TGTGCCAGTAGCCGGACAGCGATCAATCAGCCCCAGCATTTT

J gene: TRBJ1-2
D gene: -
clone size: -
V gene: TRBV2
CDR3 protein: CASTSPEGDYGYTF
CDR3 DNA: TGTGCCAGCACCTCACCCGAAGGGGACTATGGCTACACCTTC

J gene: TRBJ2-3
D gene: -
clone size: -
V gene: TRBV6-8
CDR3 protein: CASSEPTDTQYF
CDR3 DNA: TGTGCCAGCAGCGAGCCCACAGATACGCAGTATTTT

J gene: TRBJ2-7
D gene: TRBD2
clone size: -
V gene: TRBV4-3
CDR3 protein: CASSQERTSTHEQYF
CDR3 DNA: TGCGCCAGCAGCCAAGAAAGGACTAGCACCCACGAGCAGTACTTC

J gene: TRBJ2-5
D gene: TRBD2
clone size: -
V gene: TRBV6-5
CDR3 protein: CASSGTRQETQYF
CDR3 DNA: TGTGCCAGCAGTGGGACTAGACAAGAGACCCAGTACTTC

J gene: TRBJ1-2
D gene: -
clone size: -
V gene: TRBV5-4
CDR3 protein: CASSLKSEGGYGYTF
CDR3 DNA: TGTGCCAGCAGCTTGAAGTCCGAGGGGGGCTATGGCTACACCTTC

J gene: TRBJ2-2
D gene: -
clone size: -
V gene: TRBV30
CDR3 protein: CAWRTGGGTGELFF
CDR3 DNA: TGTGCCTGGAGGACTGGGGGTGGCACCGGGGAGCTGTTTTTT

J gene: TRBJ2-1
D gene: TRBD2
clone size: -
V gene: TRBV6-6
CDR3 protein: CASSYKSGGSLGEQFF
CDR3 DNA: TGTGCCAGCAGTTATAAAAGCGGGGGGAGTCTGGGTGAGCAGTTCTTC

J gene: TRBJ2-7
D gene: -
clone size: -
V gene: TRBV29-1
CDR3 protein: CSVEGDGYEQYF
CDR3 DNA: TGCAGCGTTGAAGGGGACGGCTACGAGCAGTACTTC

J gene: TRBJ2-5
D gene: TRBD1
clone size: -
V gene: TRBV7-3
CDR3 protein: CASSARQGAIRETQYF
CDR3 DNA: TGTGCCAGCAGCGCTCGACAGGGGGCGATCCGGGAGACCCAGTACTTC

J gene: TRBJ2-1
D gene: TRBD1
clone size: once
V gene: TRBV5-1
CDR3 protein: CASSLPGQSYNEQFF
CDR3 DNA: TGCGCCAGCAGTTTGCCGGGACAGTCCTACAATGAGCAGTTCTTC

J gene: TRBJ2-7
D gene: -
clone size: -
V gene: TRBV10-3
CDR3 protein: CAIRDQTGSYEQYF
CDR3 DNA: TGTGCCATCAGGGACCAGACAGGCTCCTACGAGCAGTACTTC

J gene: TRBJ1-2
D gene: TRBD1
clone size: -
V gene: TRBV5-6
CDR3 protein: CASSFRDRAPYGYTF
CDR3 DNA: TGTGCCAGCAGCTTCCGGGACAGGGCCCCCTATGGCTACACCTTC

J gene: TRBJ1-2
D gene: TRBD1
clone size: -
V gene: TRBV5-1
CDR3 protein: CASSSGGDNYGYTF
CDR3 DNA: TGCGCCAGCAGCTCAGGGGGGGATAACTATGGCTACACCTTC

J gene: TRBJ2-7
D gene: -
clone size: -
V gene: TRBV29-1
CDR3 protein: CSVGPGGSEQYF
CDR3 DNA: TGCAGCGTTGGTCCAGGAGGTTCCGAGCAGTACTTC

J gene: TRBJ1-6
D gene: TRBD1
clone size: -
V gene: TRBV13
CDR3 protein: CASSGRQGRDSPLHF
CDR3 DNA: TGTGCCAGCAGCGGACGACAGGGTAGGGATTCACCCCTCCACTTT